A selection of T cell receptor beta chains follows, all from one sample in a study of identical twins' blood T cells. TCRdb re-called the 5' RACE reads with MiXCR, one entry per CDR3 protein. The table lists fewer than 450,000 distinct CDR3 sequences, about 28% of them singletons. The sample taken for sequencing was PBMCs. Receptor source: a woman aged 18 to 50 in good health. Both conserved end residues are part of each CDR3. A D gene is named only where the DNA matches it firmly. Expanded clones get a size class; other rows say once, few or many, or leave the size out.

v_call: TRBV10-2
clone_size: once
j_call: TRBJ1-1
d_call: NA
cdr3_aa: CASNFGTEAFF
cdr3_nt: TGCGCCAGCAACTTTGGGACAGAAGCTTTCTTT

v_call: TRBV2
clone_size: NA
j_call: TRBJ1-1
d_call: NA
cdr3_aa: CASSLYGGITEAFF
cdr3_nt: TGTGCCAGCAGCCTGTACGGGGGAATCACTGAAGCTTTCTTT

v_call: TRBV2
clone_size: many
j_call: TRBJ1-2
d_call: TRBD1
cdr3_aa: CASSDESPGQGGSYTF
cdr3_nt: TGTGCCAGCAGTGACGAATCTCCGGGACAGGGTGGTAGCTACACCTTC

v_call: TRBV15
clone_size: NA
j_call: TRBJ1-2
d_call: TRBD1
cdr3_aa: CATSKDTRGTRYYGYTF
cdr3_nt: TGTGCCACCAGCAAAGATACCAGGGGGACCCGATACTATGGCTACACCTTC

v_call: TRBV20-1
clone_size: NA
j_call: TRBJ1-2
d_call: NA
cdr3_aa: CSARDTRRSGCTF
cdr3_nt: TGCAGTGCTAGAGATACCAGGAGATCGGGCTGCACCTTC

v_call: TRBV5-1
clone_size: few
j_call: TRBJ1-2
d_call: NA
cdr3_aa: CASSGGADGYTF
cdr3_nt: TGCGCCAGCAGCGGGGGCGCAGATGGCTACACCTTC

v_call: TRBV27
clone_size: NA
j_call: TRBJ2-1
d_call: NA
cdr3_aa: CASSPTGEVPYNEQFF
cdr3_nt: TGTGCCAGCAGTCCCACCGGGGAGGTTCCCTACAATGAGCAGTTCTTC

v_call: TRBV11-2
clone_size: NA
j_call: TRBJ2-7
d_call: NA
cdr3_aa: CASSLGNSGYEQYF
cdr3_nt: TGTGCCAGCAGCTTAGGGAACAGTGGCTACGAGCAGTACTTC

v_call: TRBV29-1
clone_size: NA
j_call: TRBJ1-2
d_call: TRBD1
cdr3_aa: CSVLQGYYGYTF
cdr3_nt: TGCAGCGTGCTACAGGGGTACTATGGCTACACCTTC

v_call: TRBV7-9
clone_size: NA
j_call: TRBJ1-6
d_call: NA
cdr3_aa: CASSLEGPLYNSPLHF
cdr3_nt: TGTGCCAGCAGCTTAGAAGGTCCACTCTATAATTCACCCCTCCACTTT

v_call: TRBV5-1
clone_size: many
j_call: TRBJ2-3
d_call: NA
cdr3_aa: CASSLIGHSTDTQYF
cdr3_nt: TGCGCCAGCAGCTTGATTGGACATAGCACAGATACGCAGTATTTT

v_call: TRBV7-8
clone_size: NA
j_call: TRBJ2-1
d_call: NA
cdr3_aa: CASSPDGQSNEQFF
cdr3_nt: TGTGCCAGCAGCCCTGACGGGCAGTCCAATGAGCAGTTCTTC

v_call: TRBV20-1
clone_size: NA
j_call: TRBJ1-1
d_call: NA
cdr3_aa: CSARDGVRMAEAFF
cdr3_nt: TGCAGTGCTAGGGACGGCGTGCGCATGGCTGAAGCTTTCTTT

v_call: TRBV9
clone_size: few
j_call: TRBJ1-1
d_call: TRBD1
cdr3_aa: CASSVAGWGDSSTNTEAFF
cdr3_nt: TGTGCCAGCAGCGTAGCTGGTTGGGGGGACAGCAGTACGAACACTGAAGCTTTCTTT

v_call: TRBV5-1
clone_size: NA
j_call: TRBJ2-1
d_call: NA
cdr3_aa: CASRGPGASYNERFF
cdr3_nt: TGCGCCTCCCGGGGACCGGGGGCATCCTACAATGAGCGGTTCTTC

v_call: TRBV20-1
clone_size: few
j_call: TRBJ1-5
d_call: NA
cdr3_aa: CSARIAANQPQHF
cdr3_nt: TGCAGTGCTAGAATCGCAGCGAATCAGCCCCAGCATTTT

v_call: TRBV29-1
clone_size: NA
j_call: TRBJ1-2
d_call: TRBD1
cdr3_aa: CSALGQGNSYGYTF
cdr3_nt: TGCAGCGCCTTGGGACAGGGTAATAGCTATGGCTACACCTTC

v_call: TRBV10-3
clone_size: few
j_call: TRBJ2-2
d_call: NA
cdr3_aa: CAISEAGANTGELFF
cdr3_nt: TGTGCCATCAGTGAAGCCGGGGCGAACACCGGGGAGCTGTTTTTT

v_call: TRBV29-1
clone_size: NA
j_call: TRBJ1-1
d_call: TRBD1
cdr3_aa: CSDGTVDTEAFF
cdr3_nt: TGCAGCGACGGGACAGTGGACACTGAAGCTTTCTTT

v_call: TRBV6-2/TRBV6-3
clone_size: few
j_call: TRBJ1-5
d_call: NA
cdr3_aa: CASSYSDHGNQPQHF
cdr3_nt: TGTGCCAGCAGTTATTCGGACCACGGCAATCAGCCCCAGCATTTT

v_call: TRBV29-1
clone_size: few
j_call: TRBJ1-2
d_call: NA
cdr3_aa: CSADHWVHGYTF
cdr3_nt: TGCAGCGCTGACCATTGGGTCCATGGCTACACCTTC

v_call: TRBV29-1
clone_size: NA
j_call: TRBJ1-4
d_call: NA
cdr3_aa: CSVESVVAGQPVF
cdr3_nt: TGCAGCGTTGAATCGGTCGTCGCGGGGCAGCCGGTTTTT

v_call: TRBV20-1
clone_size: NA
j_call: TRBJ1-5
d_call: NA
cdr3_aa: CSTNDRFSNQPQHF
cdr3_nt: TGCAGTACCAACGACAGGTTCAGCAATCAGCCCCAGCATTTT

v_call: TRBV29-1
clone_size: NA
j_call: TRBJ2-3
d_call: NA
cdr3_aa: CSVGTASADTQYF
cdr3_nt: TGCAGCGTCGGGACAGCTAGCGCAGATACGCAGTATTTT

v_call: TRBV25-1
clone_size: many
j_call: TRBJ1-1
d_call: TRBD1
cdr3_aa: CASSRQGWEVEAFF
cdr3_nt: TGTGCCAGCAGCAGACAGGGTTGGGAGGTTGAAGCTTTCTTT

v_call: TRBV5-1
clone_size: once
j_call: TRBJ1-4
d_call: NA
cdr3_aa: CASSLRAMGTTNEKLFF
cdr3_nt: TGCGCCAGCAGCTTAAGAGCCATGGGTACAACTAATGAAAAACTGTTTTTT

v_call: TRBV6-5
clone_size: NA
j_call: TRBJ1-6
d_call: NA
cdr3_aa: CASSYRERDPPLHF
cdr3_nt: TGTGCCAGCAGTTACCGGGAACGGGATCCACCCCTCCACTTT

v_call: TRBV5-6
clone_size: NA
j_call: TRBJ1-1
d_call: NA
cdr3_aa: CASSWIGAEAFF
cdr3_nt: TGTGCCAGCAGTTGGATAGGGGCTGAAGCTTTCTTT

v_call: TRBV6-2/TRBV6-3
clone_size: NA
j_call: TRBJ2-3
d_call: NA
cdr3_aa: CASRPLSGESTDTQYF
cdr3_nt: TGTGCCAGCAGACCACTTTCAGGGGAGAGCACAGATACGCAGTATTTT

v_call: TRBV9
clone_size: NA
j_call: TRBJ2-2
d_call: NA
cdr3_aa: CASSVGGEILTGELFF
cdr3_nt: TGTGCCAGCAGCGTAGGCGGGGAGATATTAACCGGGGAGCTGTTTTTT

v_call: TRBV7-9
clone_size: NA
j_call: TRBJ1-1
d_call: NA
cdr3_aa: CASSLGGANTEAFF
cdr3_nt: TGTGCCAGCAGCTTAGGGGGGGCGAACACTGAAGCTTTCTTT

v_call: TRBV5-1
clone_size: many
j_call: TRBJ1-1
d_call: NA
cdr3_aa: CASRRIMNTEAFF
cdr3_nt: TGCGCCAGCCGACGGATCATGAACACTGAAGCTTTCTTT

v_call: TRBV11-2
clone_size: NA
j_call: TRBJ1-2
d_call: TRBD1
cdr3_aa: CASSLANRGLLGNYGYTF
cdr3_nt: TGTGCCAGCAGCTTAGCCAACAGGGGGCTCCTTGGAAACTATGGCTACACCTTC

v_call: TRBV29-1
clone_size: NA
j_call: TRBJ1-1
d_call: NA
cdr3_aa: CSVDGAGTEAFF
cdr3_nt: TGCAGCGTTGATGGGGCGGGGACTGAAGCTTTCTTT

v_call: TRBV19
clone_size: NA
j_call: TRBJ1-3
d_call: NA
cdr3_aa: CASSIVGSGNTIYF
cdr3_nt: TGTGCCAGTAGTATAGTTGGCAGCGGAAACACCATATATTTT

v_call: TRBV20-1
clone_size: few
j_call: TRBJ1-3
d_call: NA
cdr3_aa: CSASPRGNTIYF
cdr3_nt: TGCAGTGCTAGTCCGCGTGGAAACACCATATATTTT

v_call: TRBV6-1
clone_size: NA
j_call: TRBJ1-5
d_call: NA
cdr3_aa: CSSSDLASYQPQHF
cdr3_nt: TGTTCCAGCAGTGATTTGGCATCATACCAGCCCCAGCATTTT

v_call: TRBV5-1
clone_size: many
j_call: TRBJ2-7
d_call: NA
cdr3_aa: CASSSDSYEQYF
cdr3_nt: TGCGCCAGCAGTAGTGACAGCTACGAGCAGTACTTC

v_call: TRBV18
clone_size: NA
j_call: TRBJ1-1
d_call: TRBD1
cdr3_aa: CARSPLGTGPGTEAFF
cdr3_nt: TGTGCCCGCTCACCACTAGGGACAGGCCCTGGCACTGAAGCTTTCTTT

v_call: TRBV5-3
clone_size: NA
j_call: TRBJ2-4
d_call: NA
cdr3_aa: CPAEGQGRTKNIQYF
cdr3_nt: TGTCCCGCGGAGGGGCAGGGACGAACCAAAAACATTCAGTACTTC

v_call: TRBV6-4
clone_size: medium-sized
j_call: TRBJ2-1
d_call: TRBD2
cdr3_aa: CASSELAGNYNEQFF
cdr3_nt: TGTGCCAGCAGTGAGCTAGCGGGGAACTACAATGAGCAGTTCTTC

v_call: TRBV20-1
clone_size: few
j_call: TRBJ1-1
d_call: NA
cdr3_aa: CSALDSSGTEAFF
cdr3_nt: TGCAGTGCACTCGACAGTTCTGGCACTGAAGCTTTCTTT

v_call: TRBV5-1
clone_size: NA
j_call: TRBJ2-2
d_call: NA
cdr3_aa: CASRVTEELFF
cdr3_nt: TGCGCCAGCAGGGTGACGGAGGAGCTGTTTTTT

v_call: TRBV2
clone_size: NA
j_call: TRBJ2-2
d_call: NA
cdr3_aa: CASHGSGNTGELFF
cdr3_nt: TGTGCCAGCCACGGGAGCGGGAACACCGGGGAGCTGTTTTTT

v_call: TRBV14
clone_size: few
j_call: TRBJ2-1
d_call: TRBD2
cdr3_aa: CASSFLAGYNEQFF
cdr3_nt: TGTGCCAGCAGTTTTTTAGCGGGATACAATGAGCAGTTCTTC

v_call: TRBV20-1
clone_size: NA
j_call: TRBJ2-1
d_call: NA
cdr3_aa: CSASRLQTYNEQFF
cdr3_nt: TGCAGTGCTAGTCGCCTACAGACTTACAATGAGCAGTTCTTC

v_call: TRBV10-2
clone_size: NA
j_call: TRBJ1-1
d_call: NA
cdr3_aa: CASSDTYSGAGGATEAFF
cdr3_nt: TGCGCCAGCAGTGACACTTACTCAGGGGCAGGAGGGGCCACTGAAGCTTTCTTT

v_call: TRBV2
clone_size: once
j_call: TRBJ1-1
d_call: TRBD1
cdr3_aa: CASSQTGWNTEAFF
cdr3_nt: TGTGCCAGCAGCCAGACAGGGTGGAACACTGAAGCTTTCTTT

v_call: TRBV19
clone_size: NA
j_call: TRBJ2-7
d_call: NA
cdr3_aa: CASSAGGGSSYEQYF
cdr3_nt: TGTGCCAGTAGCGCAGGGGGAGGGTCCTCCTACGAGCAGTACTTC

v_call: TRBV20-1
clone_size: few
j_call: TRBJ1-1
d_call: NA
cdr3_aa: CSARPAGSREAFF
cdr3_nt: TGCAGTGCTAGACCGGCCGGGTCTCGCGAAGCTTTCTTT